This TCR beta chain came from a study of regulatory T cells in long-lasting Graves disease. Study-wide background: The antithyroid drugs taken by newly diagnosed Graves' patients had been used for under 3 months.

The CDR3 spans 15 residues. V gave up 5 bases and J gave up 7 bases, with 15 bases separating them. CDR1 and CDR2 from the germline V gene are SEHNR and FQNEAQ (reference sequence). Building of the TCR beta libraries involved iRepertoire HTBI primers and Arm-PCR of CDR3 regions. TCRdb reprocessed the multiplex PCR reads via MiXCR and lists one record per CDR3 protein. The table has roughly 610,000 distinct CDR3 sequences, roughly 16% seen once; the top ten hold around 19%. Time point noted: newly diagnosed GD, antithyroid drugs for less than 3 months. Extracted PBMC RNA gave rise to the TCR library. This same sample was also taken into another study, of T cells in Graves' hyperthyroidism and ophthalmopathy.

The TCR comes from a woman younger than 45 with Graves disease. The sequences come from peripheral blood mononuclear cells (PBMCs), collected at new diagnosis, from a patient treated with antithyroid drugs. The J gene is TRBJ1-6, the V gene TRBV7-9, with TRBD1 as a possible D gene (5 bases). The CDR3 region has the DNA TGTGCCAGCAGCGTAACCGGGGCTCTAAATTCACCCCTCCACTTT. Its translation is CASSVTGALNSPLHF.